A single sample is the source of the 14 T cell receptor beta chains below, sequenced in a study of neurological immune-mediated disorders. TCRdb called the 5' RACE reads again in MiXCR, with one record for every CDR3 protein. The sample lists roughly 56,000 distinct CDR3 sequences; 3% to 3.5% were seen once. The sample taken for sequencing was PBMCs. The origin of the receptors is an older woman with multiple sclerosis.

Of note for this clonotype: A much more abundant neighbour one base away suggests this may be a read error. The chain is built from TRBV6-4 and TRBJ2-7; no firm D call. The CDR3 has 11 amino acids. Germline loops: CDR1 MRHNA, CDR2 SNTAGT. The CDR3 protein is CDSPWSYEQYF. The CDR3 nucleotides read TGTGACAGTCCGTGGAGCTACGAGCAGTACTTC.

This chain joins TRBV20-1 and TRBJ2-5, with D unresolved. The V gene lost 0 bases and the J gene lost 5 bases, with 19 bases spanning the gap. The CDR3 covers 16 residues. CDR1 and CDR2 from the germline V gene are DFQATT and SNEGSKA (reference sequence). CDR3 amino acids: CSARELKALQMETQYF. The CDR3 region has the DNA TGCAGTGCTAGAGAACTTAAGGCCCTACAAATGGAGACCCAGTACTTC.

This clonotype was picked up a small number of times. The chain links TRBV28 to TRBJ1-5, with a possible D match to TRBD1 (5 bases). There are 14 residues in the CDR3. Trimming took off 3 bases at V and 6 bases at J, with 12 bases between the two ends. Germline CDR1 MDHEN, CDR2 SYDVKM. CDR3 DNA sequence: TGTGCCAGCAGTTTTACCAGGGTGGTTCAGCCCCAGCATTTT. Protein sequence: CASSFTRVVQPQHF.

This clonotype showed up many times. The chain's CDR3 is CATSRDSGGADTQYF. The DNA of the CDR3 is TGTGCCACCAGCAGAGATAGCGGGGGGGCAGATACGCAGTATTTT. The chain recombines TRBV15 with TRBJ2-3, with 11 nucleotides matching TRBD2. V lost 0 bases, J lost 4 bases, and 0 bases stayed unmatched. There are 15 residues in the CDR3. Germline V gene data show CDR1 as LNHNV and CDR2 as YYDKDF (reference sequence).

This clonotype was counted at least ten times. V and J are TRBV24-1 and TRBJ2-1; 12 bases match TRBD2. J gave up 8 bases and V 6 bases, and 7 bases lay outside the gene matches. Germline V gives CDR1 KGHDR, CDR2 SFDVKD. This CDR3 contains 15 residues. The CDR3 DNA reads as TGTGCCACCAGTCTGGCTAGCGGGAGGGCGGATGAGCAGTTCTTC. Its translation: CATSLASGRADEQFF.

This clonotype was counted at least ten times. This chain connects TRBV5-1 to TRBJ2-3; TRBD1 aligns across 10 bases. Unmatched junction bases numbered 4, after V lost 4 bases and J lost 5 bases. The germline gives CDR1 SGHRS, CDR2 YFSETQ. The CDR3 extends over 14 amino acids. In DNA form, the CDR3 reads TGCGCCAGCAGCCCGGACAGGGGGGAAGATACGCAGTATTTT. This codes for CASSPDRGEDTQYF.

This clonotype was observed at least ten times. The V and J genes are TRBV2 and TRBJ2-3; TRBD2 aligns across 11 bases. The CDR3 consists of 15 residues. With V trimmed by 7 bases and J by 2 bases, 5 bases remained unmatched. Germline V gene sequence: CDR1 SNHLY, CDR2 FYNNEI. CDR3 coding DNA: TGTGCCAGCAATCGACTAGCGGGGACCACAGATACGCAGTATTTT. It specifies CASNRLAGTTDTQYF.

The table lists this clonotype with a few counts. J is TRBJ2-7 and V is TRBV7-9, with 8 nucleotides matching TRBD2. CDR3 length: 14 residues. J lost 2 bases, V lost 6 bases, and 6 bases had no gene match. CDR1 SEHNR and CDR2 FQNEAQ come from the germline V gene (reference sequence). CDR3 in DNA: TGTGCCAGCAGTCCAGCGGGAGTGACCTACGAGCAGTACTTC. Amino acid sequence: CASSPAGVTYEQYF.

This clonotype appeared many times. The CDR3 protein is CASSYLWGTEAFF. The CDR3 nucleotides read TGTGCCAGCAGTTACCTGTGGGGCACTGAAGCTTTCTTT. The chain recombines TRBV12-3 or TRBV12-4 with TRBJ1-1; the D is unclear. V lost 4 bases and J 4 bases, leaving 10 bases between the germline ends. CDR3 length equals 13 residues.

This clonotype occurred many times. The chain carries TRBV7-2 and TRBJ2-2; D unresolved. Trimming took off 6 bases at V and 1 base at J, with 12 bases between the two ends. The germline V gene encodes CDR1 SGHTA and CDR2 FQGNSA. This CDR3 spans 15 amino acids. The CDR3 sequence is CASSSYSGNTGELFF. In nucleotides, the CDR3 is TGTGCCAGCAGTTCCTACTCGGGGAACACCGGGGAGCTGTTTTTT. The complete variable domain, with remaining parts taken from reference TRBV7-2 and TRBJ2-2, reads GAGVSQSPSNKVTEKGKDVELRCDPISGHTALYWYRQSLGQGLEFLIYFQGNSAPDKSGLPSDRFSAERTGGSVSTLTIQRTQQEDSAVYLCASSSYSGNTGELFFGEGSRLTVL.

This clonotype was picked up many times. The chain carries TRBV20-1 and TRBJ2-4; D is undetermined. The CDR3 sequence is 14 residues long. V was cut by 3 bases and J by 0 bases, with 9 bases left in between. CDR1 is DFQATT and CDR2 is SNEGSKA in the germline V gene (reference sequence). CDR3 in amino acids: CSASVTLAKNIQYF. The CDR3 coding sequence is TGCAGTGCTAGTGTCACCCTAGCCAAAAACATTCAGTACTTC.

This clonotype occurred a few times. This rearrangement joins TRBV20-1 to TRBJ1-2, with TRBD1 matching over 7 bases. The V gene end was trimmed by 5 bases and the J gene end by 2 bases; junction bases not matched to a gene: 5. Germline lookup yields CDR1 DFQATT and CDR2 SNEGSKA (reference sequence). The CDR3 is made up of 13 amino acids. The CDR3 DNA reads TGCAGTGCTCCGGACAGGAGAAACTATGGCTACACCTTC. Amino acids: CSAPDRRNYGYTF.

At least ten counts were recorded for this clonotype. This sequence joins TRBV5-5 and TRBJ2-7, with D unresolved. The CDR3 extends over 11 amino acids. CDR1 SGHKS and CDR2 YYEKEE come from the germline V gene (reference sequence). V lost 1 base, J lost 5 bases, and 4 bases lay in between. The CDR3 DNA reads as TGTGCCAGCAGCTTGTGGCACGAGCAGTACTTC. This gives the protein CASSLWHEQYF. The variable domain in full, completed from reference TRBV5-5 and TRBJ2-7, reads DAGVTQSPTHLIKTRGQQVTLRCSPISGHKSVSWYQQVLGQGPQFIFQYYEKEERGRGNFPDRFSARQFPNYSSELNVNALLLGDSALYLCASSLWHEQYFGPGTRLTVT.

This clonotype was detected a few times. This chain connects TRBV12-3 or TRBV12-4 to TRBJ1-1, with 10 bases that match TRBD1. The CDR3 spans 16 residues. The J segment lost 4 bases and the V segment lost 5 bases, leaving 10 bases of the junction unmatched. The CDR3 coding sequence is TGTGCCAGCAGTCAGACAGGGGGCTGGTCAATCACTGAAGCTTTCTTT. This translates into CASSQTGGWSITEAFF.